The entry below gives a single T cell receptor (beta chain) sequence along with its context. The CDR3 runs 11 residues. The germline CDR1 and CDR2 sequences are MDHEN and SYDVKM. V was clipped by 6 bases and J by 3 bases, with 5 bases between them. The data were obtained in a study of blood T cell repertoires in COVID-19. Study summary: The analysed material was cDNA or gDNA that came from T cells, B-cell-depleted T cells, or PBMCs.

Per the original methods: Estimated nucleated cell counts came from reference gene primer amplification. The repertoire was sequenced with immunoSEQ multiplex PCR; TCRdb's copy has only in-frame clones and lacks some. The D gene and trimming were derived from the DNA, and the V and J assignments and clone size from that table. The sample has tens of thousands of clones; roughly nine tenths are singletons. The receptor was isolated from a middle-aged man with COVID-19, enrolled during active disease. The V gene is TRBV28, the J gene TRBJ1-1; no clear D. Sequenced material: peripheral blood. The chain's CDR3 is CASRRDTEAFF. The CDR3 region has the DNA TGTGCCAGCAGGCGGGACACTGAAGCTTTCTTT. Combining the CDR3 with reference TRBV28 and TRBJ1-1 gives the whole variable domain DVKVTQSSRYLVKRTGEKVFLECVQDMDHENMFWYRQDPGLGLRLIYFSYDVKMKEKGDIPEGYSVSREKKERFSLILESASTNQTSMYLCASRRDTEAFFGQGTRLTVV.